The 26 T cell receptor beta chains given below trace back to one sample, sequenced in a study of cytomegalovirus exposure and HLA in healthy donors. The PCR employed 60 Vbeta primers together with 13 Jbeta primers. Profiled with immunoSEQ multiplex PCR; TCRdb holds only in-frame clones, not every one. Found here are 160,000 or so clones, roughly four fifths of them singletons; the top ten hold approximately 2.4%. Sequencing used PBMCs. Receptors originate from a female donor in good health and CMV-seronegative.

V usage is TRBV5-1 and J usage is TRBJ1-2, with 11 bases matching TRBD1. The germline V gene encodes CDR1 SGHRS and CDR2 YFSETQ. This CDR3 comprises 15 residues. V lost 4 bases and J lost 8; bases outside the gene matches: 10. DNA for the CDR3: TGCGCCAGCAGCCCCCGGGACAGGGGGTTAAAGGGCTACACCTTC. Translation gives CASSPRDRGLKGYTF.

The J gene is TRBJ1-3, the V gene TRBV5-1; D might be TRBD1 (6 bases). This CDR3 has 16 amino acids. The germline gives CDR1 SGHRS, CDR2 YFSETQ. Trimming shortened V by 0 bases and J by 2 bases, and 12 bases separated the two germline ends. The chain's CDR3 is CASSLGRGATGNTIYF. The CDR3 DNA follows: TGCGCCAGCAGCTTGGGCCGGGGGGCAACTGGAAACACCATATATTTT.

This clone has a single count. The chain uses TRBV6-5 and TRBJ2-2; weak D call: TRBD2 (6 bases). The V gene lost 8 bases and the J gene lost 4 bases, with 17 bases spanning the gap. Germline lookup yields CDR1 MNHEY and CDR2 SVGAGI. CDR3 length: 15 residues. In nucleotides, the CDR3 is TGTGCCAGCGACTGGACGCCGGGGGTCACCGGGGAGCTGTTTTTT. Translated, it gives CASDWTPGVTGELFF.

In this sample, this clone turned up once. The CDR3 coding sequence is TGTGCCAGCTCCAACGGTCCGGGGGTCACGGGCAATCAGCCCCAGCATTTT. Translated, it gives CASSNGPGVTGNQPQHF. The chain combines TRBV19 with TRBJ1-5; D perhaps matches TRBD1 (5 bases). The CDR3 is 17 amino acids. Germline V gene data show CDR1 as LNHDA and CDR2 as SQIVND (reference sequence). V dropped 9 bases and J dropped 2 bases, with 23 bases sitting between them.

The chain recombines TRBV28 with TRBJ2-7, with 8 bases lining up with TRBD1. With 5 bases clipped from V and 7 bases from J, the junction kept 16 bases outside the gene matches. Looked up from germline, CDR1 is MDHEN and CDR2 is SYDVKM. This CDR3 spans 16 amino acids. CDR3 residues: CASSPPIGQGAREQYF. The CDR3 bases are TGTGCCAGCAGTCCCCCCATTGGGCAGGGGGCTAGGGAGCAGTACTTC. The full variable domain, rest sourced from reference TRBV28 and TRBJ2-7, is DVKVTQSSRYLVKRTGEKVFLECVQDMDHENMFWYRQDPGLGLRLIYFSYDVKMKEKGDIPEGYSVSREKKERFSLILESASTNQTSMYLCASSPPIGQGAREQYFGPGTRLTVT.

V usage is TRBV4-1 and J usage is TRBJ2-5; 7 bases agree with TRBD1. The junction had 11 bases not matched to a gene; V was cut back by 5 bases and J by 5 bases. This CDR3 is built from 15 residues. The germline V gene has CDR1 MGHRA and CDR2 YSYEKL. CDR3 protein: CASSKGGYRIETQYF. CDR3 bases: TGCGCCAGCAGCAAAGGGGGCTACAGGATTGAGACCCAGTACTTC.

This clone turned up a few times. The chain couples TRBV15 to TRBJ2-1, with 10 bases fitting TRBD2. CDR3 length: 15 amino acids. Per germline, CDR1 LNHNV and CDR2 YYDKDF (reference sequence). V shed 4 bases, J shed 4 bases, and the junction held 4 bases outside the gene matches. The DNA of the CDR3 is TGTGCCACCAGCATTCTAGCGGGGGATTACAATGAGCAGTTCTTC. Its protein is CATSILAGDYNEQFF.

The V call is TRBV18, the J call TRBJ2-7; D uncertain. This CDR3 is 12 amino acids long. Trimming left V 6 bases short and J 6 bases short, with 12 bases between. Germline V lookup: CDR1 KGHSH, CDR2 LQKENI. CDR3 sequence reads: CASSQTPLEQYF. In nucleotides, the CDR3 is TGTGCCAGCTCCCAGACACCTCTCGAGCAGTACTTC. The entire variable domain, with the rest obtained from reference TRBV18 and TRBJ2-7, is as follows: NAGVMQNPRHLVRRRGQEARLRCSPMKGHSHVYWYRQLPEEGLKFMVYLQKENIIDESGMPKERFSAEFPKEGPSILRIQQVVRGDSAAYFCASSQTPLEQYFGPGTRLTVT.

This clone was counted a few times. This rearrangement joins TRBV28 to TRBJ2-5; TRBD2 aligns across 8 bases. Germline V gene lookup returns CDR1 MDHEN and CDR2 SYDVKM. The V gene end was trimmed by 8 bases and the J gene end by 5 bases; junction bases not matched to a gene: 10. The length of the CDR3 is 14 residues. This CDR3 is CASRYSGSLETQYF. The CDR3 bases are TGTGCCAGCCGCTACAGCGGGAGTCTGGAGACCCAGTACTTC.

The chain employs TRBV5-4 and TRBJ1-6, with D perhaps matching TRBD1 (6 bases). V was clipped by 6 bases and J by 0 bases, with 16 bases between them. Germline V CDR1 and CDR2: SGHNT, YYREEE (reference sequence). This CDR3 contains 17 residues. CDR3 bases: TGTGCCAGCACCGACAGGAGTAGTAGCTCCTATAATTCACCCCTCCACTTT. Translation gives CASTDRSSSSYNSPLHF. Full variable domain (remainder filled in from reference TRBV5-4 and TRBJ1-6): ETGVTQSPTHLIKTRGQQVTLRCSSQSGHNTVSWYQQALGQGPQFIFQYYREEENGRGNFPPRFSGLQFPNYSSELNVNALELDDSALYLCASTDRSSSSYNSPLHFGNGTRLTVT.

This chain links TRBV9 with TRBJ2-5; 12 bases match TRBD2. V dropped 3 bases and J dropped 5; count of bases not matched to a gene: 11. There are 17 residues in the CDR3. Germline CDR1 reads SGDLS; CDR2 reads YYNGEE. In nucleotides, the CDR3 is TGTGCCAGCAGCGCAAGACTAGCGGGAGACTTCCGGGAGACCCAGTACTTC. Protein: CASSARLAGDFRETQYF.

This rearrangement joins TRBV4-3 to TRBJ1-2; D is perhaps TRBD1 (5 bases). The germline CDR1 and CDR2 sequences are LGHNA and YSLEER. CDR3 length: 16 amino acids. V lost 0 bases to trimming and J lost 8 bases, with 19 bases between them. The CDR3 sequence is CASSQENGGGRFGYTF. The CDR3 DNA follows: TGCGCCAGCAGCCAAGAAAATGGGGGGGGGAGATTCGGCTACACCTTC.

The chain combines TRBV5-1 with TRBJ2-3; TRBD1 matches 7 bases. The V gene end was trimmed by 4 bases and the J gene end by 3 bases; junction bases not matched to a gene: 5. CDR3 size: 14 residues. Germline CDR1 SGHRS, CDR2 YFSETQ. The CDR3 here is CASSPGTVTDTQYF. The CDR3 DNA is TGCGCCAGCAGCCCTGGGACAGTTACAGATACGCAGTATTTT.

The V gene is TRBV27, the J gene TRBJ2-1; TRBD2 matches 9 bases. In germline, CDR1 is MNHEY, CDR2 SMNVEV (reference sequence). Germline trimming cut 0 bases from V and 8 bases from J; bases unmatched to any gene: 17. This CDR3 comprises 19 residues. The CDR3 DNA follows: TGTGCCAGCAGTTTATCCCGGATAGCGGGAGTATATAAATTCGATGAGCAGTTCTTC. Translated: CASSLSRIAGVYKFDEQFF.

The chain has TRBV7-9 and TRBJ2-3, with TRBD1 matching over 7 bases. This CDR3 has 14 amino acids. V shed 1 base, J shed 5 bases, and the junction held 3 bases outside the gene matches. Germline CDR1 reads SEHNR; CDR2 reads FQNEAQ (reference sequence). CDR3 sequence (DNA): TGTGCCAGCAGCTTAGAGAGGGGGCGAGATACGCAGTATTTT. Translation gives CASSLERGRDTQYF.

This rearrangement joins TRBV19 to TRBJ1-2; D perhaps matches TRBD1 (5 bases). V was cut by 4 bases and J by 6 bases, with 12 bases left in between. The CDR3 runs to 13 residues. Germline CDR1 is LNHDA and CDR2 is SQIVND (reference sequence). In DNA form, the CDR3 reads TGTGCCAGTAGTAATCAGGGAATCGATGGCTACACCTTC. Translation: CASSNQGIDGYTF.

The rearrangement joins TRBV11-2 to TRBJ2-7, with D perhaps matching TRBD1 (5 bases). The V gene lost 0 bases and the J gene lost 2 bases, with 11 bases spanning the gap. Germline lookup yields CDR1 SGHAT and CDR2 FQNNGV. This CDR3 has 15 residues. The CDR3 DNA sequence: TGTGCCAGCAGCTTAGATCGGGCAGGGACCTACGAGCAGTACTTC. It specifies CASSLDRAGTYEQYF.

This clone was found once. V and J are TRBV5-1 and TRBJ2-3; 9 nucleotides agree with TRBD2. J gave up 4 bases and V 7 bases, and 10 bases lay outside the gene matches. This CDR3 is built from 15 residues. Germline V gene sequence: CDR1 SGHRS, CDR2 YFSETQ. The CDR3 region has the DNA TGCGCCAGCTCCCAGGGCGGGGGGGACCCAGATACGCAGTATTTT. It specifies CASSQGGGDPDTQYF.

The chain is built from TRBV7-2 and TRBJ2-7, with 9 positions matching TRBD1. V shed 0 bases and J 4 bases; nucleotides not matched to a gene: 1. The CDR3 totals 14 residues. Germline V gene lookup returns CDR1 SGHTA and CDR2 FQGNSA. The CDR3 DNA reads TGTGCCAGCAGCTTAGCTGGGACAGGGTACGAGCAGTACTTC. Residues: CASSLAGTGYEQYF. Using reference TRBV7-2 and TRBJ2-7 for the parts outside the CDR3, the full variable domain is GAGVSQSPSNKVTEKGKDVELRCDPISGHTALYWYRQSLGQGLEFLIYFQGNSAPDKSGLPSDRFSAERTGGSVSTLTIQRTQQEDSAVYLCASSLAGTGYEQYFGPGTRLTVT.

This chain joins TRBV28 and TRBJ1-5; D is unclear. V was shortened by 5 bases and J by 0 bases, with 11 bases between the two germline ends. Germline V lookup: CDR1 MDHEN, CDR2 SYDVKM. This CDR3 is 15 amino acids long. Here the CDR3 DNA reads TGTGCCAGCAGTGTCGGGGTTTATAGCAATCAGCCCCAGCATTTT. Its protein product is CASSVGVYSNQPQHF.

The rearrangement links TRBV4-2 to TRBJ2-7; unclear D gene. The CDR3 contains 15 residues. Germline V gene sequence: CDR1 LGHNA, CDR2 YNFKEQ. V dropped 3 bases and J dropped 0 bases, with 12 bases sitting between them. CDR3 nucleotide sequence: TGTGCCAGCAGCCAGTCCCGCCGGAGCTCCTACGAGCAGTACTTC. It yields the protein CASSQSRRSSYEQYF.

This clone showed up just a few times. The chain combines TRBV28 with TRBJ2-1, with 10 bases lining up with TRBD2. CDR1 is MDHEN and CDR2 is SYDVKM in the germline V gene. The CDR3 sequence is 15 residues long. Trimming took 1 base from V and 6 from J; bases not matched to a gene: 3. CDR3: CASSLLGLATNEQFF. CDR3 sequence (DNA): TGTGCCAGCAGTTTATTGGGACTAGCGACCAATGAGCAGTTCTTC.

The rearrangement links TRBV19 to TRBJ2-4; tentative D call: TRBD1 (5 bases). Germline V gene data show CDR1 as LNHDA and CDR2 as SQIVND (reference sequence). The V end lost 5 bases, the J end lost 1 base, and 21 bases lay between the germline ends. CDR3 length equals 18 residues. The CDR3 coding sequence is TGTGCCAGTAGTCCCGGACACAAAAAGGAGAAGGCCAAAAACATTCAGTACTTC. It translates to CASSPGHKKEKAKNIQYF.

The chain links TRBV28 to TRBJ2-7; D is unresolved. V dropped 3 bases and J dropped 7 bases, with 13 bases sitting between them. CDR1 MDHEN and CDR2 SYDVKM come from the germline V gene. This CDR3 has 13 residues. CDR3 sequence reads: CASSFTIVGEQYF. The CDR3 DNA reads TGTGCCAGCAGTTTCACTATCGTTGGGGAGCAGTACTTC.

The CDR3: CASSVGHQPTEAFF. The CDR3 DNA is TGTGCCAGCAGCGTAGGACATCAGCCGACTGAAGCTTTCTTT. This rearrangement joins TRBV9 to TRBJ1-1; D is uncertain. The V end lost 0 bases, the J end lost 5 bases, and 11 bases lay between the germline ends. Germline assignment: CDR1 SGDLS and CDR2 YYNGEE. The CDR3 contains 14 residues.

The chain couples TRBV6-5 to TRBJ1-6; no reliable D call. CDR3 length equals 14 residues. The V and J ends lost 2 bases and 7 bases respectively, with 9 bases between them. Per the germline V gene, CDR1 is MNHEY and CDR2 is SVGAGI. CDR3 nucleotides: TGTGCCAGCAGTTACGCGGGGTCCAATTCACCCCTCCACTTT. Translated, it gives CASSYAGSNSPLHF.